Each of the 20 T cell receptor beta chains below was sequenced from the same sample in a study of regulatory dendritic cells for organ transplantation. No antigen has been identified for these receptors. Sorted T cells were CFSE-labeled and cultured five to six days with allogeneic regulatory or mature dendritic cells at 1:10. This table comes from immunoSEQ multiplex PCR, and its TCRdb copy is limited to in-frame clones, with some not included. The table lists 9,500 to 15,000 clones, about 60% of them singletons. The specimen was naive CD8+ T cells from blood cultured with dendritic cells. The subset denotes: CD45RA+ naive T cells. These receptors were obtained from a human donor in good health.

V is TRBV12-5 and J is TRBJ2-3; 7 bases align to TRBD1. CDR1 and CDR2 from the germline V gene are LGHNT and FRNRAP. Unmatched junction bases numbered 5, after V lost 1 base and J lost 4 bases. The CDR3 has 15 residues. The CDR3 DNA is TGTGCTAGTGGTTTGGGACAGGGTATCCCAGATACGCAGTATTTT. Residues: CASGLGQGIPDTQYF.

The chain has TRBV4-1 and TRBJ2-2; 7 bases match TRBD2. The J segment lost 3 bases and the V segment lost 1 base, leaving 8 bases of the junction unmatched. This CDR3 contains 17 residues. CDR1 MGHRA and CDR2 YSYEKL come from the germline V gene. The CDR3 region has the DNA TGCGCCAGCAGCCAAGTCGCACTAGCGAGTCACACCGGGGAGCTGTTTTTT. Encoded protein: CASSQVALASHTGELFF.

The V and J genes are TRBV4-1 and TRBJ1-5; D might be TRBD1 (5 bases). The CDR3 totals 16 residues. The V gene's germline CDR1 is MGHRA and CDR2 YSYEKL. V lost 0 bases, J lost 4 bases, and 13 bases lay in between. The CDR3 sequence: CASSQDSGGTNQPQHF. CDR3 in DNA: TGCGCCAGCAGCCAAGATTCAGGAGGGACGAATCAGCCCCAGCATTTT.

The chain carries TRBV29-1 and TRBJ2-7; unclear D gene. With 4 bases removed from V and 2 bases from J, the gap between germline ends came to 6 bases. There are 11 residues in the CDR3. CDR1 SQVTM and CDR2 ANQGSEA come from the germline V gene. The CDR3: CSVVDTYEQYF. CDR3 DNA sequence: TGCAGCGTTGTAGACACCTACGAGCAGTACTTC.

The chain carries TRBV5-1 and TRBJ1-2; D is uncertain. Germline CDR1 and CDR2: SGHRS and YFSETQ. The V end lost 0 bases, the J end lost 8 bases, and 17 bases lay between the germline ends. This CDR3 region has 15 residues. The CDR3: CASSLAFVDSFGYTF. DNA for the CDR3: TGCGCCAGCAGCTTGGCCTTCGTAGACTCTTTCGGCTACACCTTC. The whole variable domain, filled in from reference TRBV5-1 and TRBJ1-2, reads KAGVTQTPRYLIKTRGQQVTLSCSPISGHRSVSWYQQTPGQGLQFLFEYFSETQRNKGNFPGRFSGRQFSNSRSEMNVSTLELGDSALYLCASSLAFVDSFGYTFGSGTRLTVV.

This clone came up a few times. This rearrangement joins TRBV4-3 to TRBJ2-3, with 10 bases that match TRBD2. Germline V gives CDR1 LGHNA, CDR2 YSLEER. The CDR3 is made up of 16 amino acids. J lost 1 base, V lost 0 bases, and 1 base had no gene match. CDR3 residues: CASSQDTSGGTDTQYF. CDR3 nucleotide sequence: TGCGCCAGCAGCCAAGATACTAGCGGGGGCACAGATACGCAGTATTTT.

The chain combines TRBV7-3 with TRBJ2-3; TRBD2 agrees at 7 bases. Looked up from germline, CDR1 is SGHTA and CDR2 is FQGTGA. Trimming removed 0 bases from V and 2 bases from J; junction bases left unmatched: 5. The CDR3 is 16 amino acids. The CDR3 DNA reads as TGTGCCAGCAGCTTAACGGGAGCGGGGACCACAGATACGCAGTATTTT. Its protein is CASSLTGAGTTDTQYF. The full variable domain, rest sourced from reference TRBV7-3 and TRBJ2-3, is GAGVSQTPSNKVTEKGKYVELRCDPISGHTALYWYRQSLGQGPEFLIYFQGTGAADDSGLPNDRFFAVRPEGSVSTLKIQRTERGDSAVYLCASSLTGAGTTDTQYFGPGTRLTVL.

The chain links TRBV11-2 to TRBJ2-2, with TRBD2 as a possible D gene (6 bases). CDR3 length: 14 amino acids. CDR1 SGHAT and CDR2 FQNNGV come from the germline V gene. Trimming removed 5 bases from V and 2 bases from J, with 9 bases in between. CDR3 bases: TGTGCCAGCAGCGGACTATTCAACACCGGGGAGCTGTTTTTT. It encodes CASSGLFNTGELFF.

This clone was counted a few times. V gene TRBV27 combines with J gene TRBJ1-3; no clear D. The germline CDR1 and CDR2 sequences are MNHEY and SMNVEV (reference sequence). V lost 3 bases and J 0 bases, leaving 12 bases between the germline ends. This CDR3 spans 16 amino acids. CDR3 loop: CASSFGPWSSGNTIYF. CDR3 DNA: TGTGCCAGCAGTTTCGGCCCCTGGAGCTCTGGAAACACCATATATTTT.

In this sample, this clone turned up a few times. CDR3 nucleotide sequence: TGTGCCAGCAGCGGACTGCCGGGAGATGTTGGAACTGAAGCTTTCTTT. Protein sequence: CASSGLPGDVGTEAFF. The chain joins TRBV9 to TRBJ1-1; D is unclear. The germline CDR1 and CDR2 sequences are SGDLS and YYNGEE. The CDR3 spans 16 residues. V gave up 3 bases and J gave up 5 bases, with 20 bases separating them.

V and J are TRBV11-3 and TRBJ2-1; D may be TRBD1 (6 bases). This CDR3 has 14 amino acids. Germline CDR1 reads SGHNT; CDR2 reads YENEEA. Trimming pared 3 bases from V and 2 bases from J, leaving 8 bases between. CDR3 DNA sequence: TGTGCCAGCAGCTTGGACAGAACCTACAATGAGCAGTTCTTC. Residues: CASSLDRTYNEQFF.

The gene calls are TRBV5-1 and TRBJ2-1; possible D gene TRBD1, 5 bases. CDR1 SGHRS and CDR2 YFSETQ come from the germline V gene. The V end lost 4 bases, the J end lost 0 bases, and 11 bases lay between the germline ends. This CDR3 contains 15 residues. CDR3 sequence (DNA): TGCGCCAGCAGCGCTGACAGTGCCTCCTACAATGAGCAGTTCTTC. Protein sequence: CASSADSASYNEQFF.

The chain is built from TRBV18 and TRBJ1-1, with 7 bases fitting TRBD1. J was trimmed by 7 bases and V by 6 bases; bases with no gene match: 11. Germline-derived CDR1 and CDR2 are KGHSH and LQKENI. This CDR3 is 14 amino acids long. The CDR3 nucleotides are TGTGCCAGCTCTCTTACCGGGACAGACGTTGAAGCTTTCTTT. Protein: CASSLTGTDVEAFF. Based on the CDR3 plus reference TRBV18 and TRBJ1-1, the full variable domain is NAGVMQNPRHLVRRRGQEARLRCSPMKGHSHVYWYRQLPEEGLKFMVYLQKENIIDESGMPKERFSAEFPKEGPSILRIQQVVRGDSAAYFCASSLTGTDVEAFFGQGTRLTVV.

The V call is TRBV7-9, the J call TRBJ2-5, with D possibly TRBD2 on 5 matching bases. The CDR3 sequence is 15 residues long. CDR1 and CDR2 from the germline V gene are SEHNR and FQNEAQ (reference sequence). The V end was cut by 2 bases, the J end by 7 bases, with 17 bases between. The CDR3: CASSLPPAGEGTQYF. CDR3 bases: TGTGCCAGCAGCTTACCTCCCGCGGGCGAGGGGACCCAGTACTTC.

This clone showed up just a few times. The chain joins TRBV2 to TRBJ1-5, with TRBD1 identical over 7 bases. Germline CDR1 is SNHLY and CDR2 is FYNNEI. CDR3 length: 16 residues. V lost 6 bases and J lost 1; bases outside the gene matches: 9. CDR3 sequence (DNA): TGTGCCAGCAGCAACCCGCCGGGACAGAGCAATCAGCCCCAGCATTTT. Protein: CASSNPPGQSNQPQHF.

This rearrangement joins TRBV7-8 to TRBJ1-5; TRBD1 might be the D (5 bases). The V and J ends lost 4 bases and 4 bases respectively, with 8 bases between them. The CDR3 has 13 amino acids. Germline V gene sequence: CDR1 SGHVS, CDR2 FQNEAQ. The CDR3 sequence: CASSSRGNQPQHF. The CDR3 DNA is TGTGCCAGCAGCTCAAGGGGTAATCAGCCCCAGCATTTT.

V is TRBV19 and J is TRBJ2-7; 12 bases agree with TRBD2. This CDR3 spans 16 amino acids. The germline CDR1 and CDR2 sequences are LNHDA and SQIVND (reference sequence). Trimming at V came to 5 bases and at J to 3 bases, leaving 8 bases not matched to a gene. The CDR3 region is CASSSSGGAVGYEQYF. The CDR3 DNA sequence: TGTGCCAGTAGTTCTAGCGGGGGGGCCGTGGGCTACGAGCAGTACTTC.

In this sample, this clone turned up a few times. This sequence joins TRBV5-4 and TRBJ2-7; TRBD1 agrees at 8 bases. V trimming: 3 bases; J trimming: 7 bases; junction bases outside the gene matches: 9. The CDR3 consists of 14 residues. Germline assignment: CDR1 SGHNT and CDR2 YYREEE (reference sequence). The CDR3 reads CASSYGQGSREQYF. CDR3 in DNA: TGTGCCAGCAGCTATGGACAGGGTTCGCGGGAGCAGTACTTC.

The chain has TRBV27 and TRBJ2-3; D might be TRBD2 (5 bases). Germline-derived CDR1 and CDR2 are MNHEY and SMNVEV (reference sequence). This CDR3 is built from 15 residues. V was cut by 3 bases and J by 0 bases, with 10 bases left in between. The CDR3 loop is CASSFSSSSTDTQYF. The CDR3, as DNA: TGTGCCAGCAGTTTCTCTAGCTCTAGCACAGATACGCAGTATTTT.

This clone was counted between two and nine times. The chain joins TRBV29-1 to TRBJ2-6; D uncertain. This CDR3 spans 16 amino acids. Between the trimmed V and J ends, which lost 0 bases and 4 bases, there was a span of 13 bases. Germline CDR1 reads SQVTM; CDR2 reads ANQGSEA. CDR3 protein: CSVEEEDLSGANVLTF. Written as DNA, the CDR3 is TGCAGCGTTGAAGAAGAGGATTTGTCCGGGGCCAACGTCCTGACTTTC.